A single sample is the source of the 6 T cell receptor beta chains below, sequenced in a study of T cell changes during pregnancy in multiple sclerosis. Clones were read by immunoSEQ multiplex PCR, and TCRdb kept only the in-frame ones, dropping some. The sample shows 85,000 to 100,000 clones, roughly 92% of them seen only once. Specimen: peripheral blood, collected in the first trimester of pregnancy. These receptors were obtained from a female donor with multiple sclerosis, enrolled in a pregnancy study.

The rearrangement uses TRBV5-6 and TRBJ2-1; D uncertain. Trimming shortened V by 8 bases and J by 4 bases, and 16 bases separated the two germline ends. Germline assignment: CDR1 SGHDT and CDR2 YYEEEE. The CDR3 sequence is 14 residues long. CDR3 sequence (DNA): TGTGCCAGTATGTGGGCAGTTTCATACAATGAGCAGTTCTTC. It specifies CASMWAVSYNEQFF.

This chain uses TRBV9 with TRBJ2-7, with 11 positions matching TRBD2. CDR3 size: 14 residues. In germline, CDR1 is SGDLS, CDR2 YYNGEE. With V trimmed by 0 bases and J by 7 bases, 3 bases remained unmatched. The CDR3 protein is CASSVGLAGWEQYF. CDR3 bases: TGTGCCAGCAGCGTAGGACTAGCGGGATGGGAGCAGTACTTC.

The chain carries TRBV9 and TRBJ1-3; 7 bases line up with TRBD1. Germline V gene data show CDR1 as SGDLS and CDR2 as YYNGEE. With 3 bases clipped from V and 3 bases from J, the junction kept 15 bases outside the gene matches. The CDR3 consists of 18 residues. CDR3 DNA: TGTGCCAGCAGCGAGGGTCTAATAATGGACAGGTTTGGAAACACCATATATTTT. Residues: CASSEGLIMDRFGNTIYF.

V usage is TRBV28 and J usage is TRBJ2-7; TRBD2 matches at 14 bases. This CDR3 has 15 amino acids. J was trimmed by 9 bases and V by 5 bases; bases with no gene match: 9. CDR1 is MDHEN and CDR2 is SYDVKM in the germline V gene. CDR3 nucleotides: TGTGCCAGCAGTCCAACCGGGACTAGCGGGGGTGTGCAGTACTTC. Residues: CASSPTGTSGGVQYF.

This clone has only one observation. The rearrangement joins TRBV11-2 to TRBJ2-1, with 12 positions matching TRBD2. Germline CDR1 is SGHAT and CDR2 is FQNNGV. Trimming removed 4 bases from V and 10 bases from J; junction bases left unmatched: 8. The CDR3 spans 15 residues. This CDR3 reads CASSYGGLAGLEQFF. For the CDR3, the DNA is TGTGCCAGCAGCTACGGGGGACTAGCGGGTTTGGAGCAGTTCTTC.

V and J are TRBV28 and TRBJ1-2; TRBD1 aligns across 8 bases. The CDR3 covers 13 residues. CDR1 is MDHEN and CDR2 is SYDVKM in the germline V gene. V was clipped by 6 bases and J by 4 bases; unmatched bases: 4. In DNA form, the CDR3 reads TGTGCCAGCAGGATCGACAGGGGCTATGGCTACACCTTC. Its translation: CASRIDRGYGYTF.